This TCR beta chain comes out of a study of blood T cell repertoires in COVID-19. As for the study in general: Italy, Spain and the United States were the sources of the convalescent and acute COVID-19 samples. PBMCs, B-cell-depleted T cells, or T cells were the source of the cDNA or gDNA that made up the material.

The CDR3 loop spans 15 amino acids. With V trimmed by 2 bases and J by 3 bases, 3 bases remained unmatched. Germline-derived CDR1 and CDR2 are KGHDR and SFDVKD. Under the authors' procedure: For nucleated cells, counts were estimated from reference gene primer amplification. The data were produced by immunoSEQ multiplex PCR, yet TCRdb's version contains in-frame clones alone and is incomplete. V and J calls and clone size are given by that table; D and trimming were obtained from the DNA. The sample holds some 220,000 clones, approximately 80% seen once. The TCR sequence derives from a human donor in a cohort sampled during active COVID-19. The specimen sequenced was peripheral blood. The chain combines TRBV24-1 with TRBJ2-7; 10 bases align to TRBD2. The CDR3, as DNA: TGTGCCACCAGTGATTCCACTAGCGGGGACTACGAGCAGTACTTC. As protein: CATSDSTSGDYEQYF.